One and the same sample provided the 18 T cell receptor beta chains below, sequenced in a study of CD8+ T cells in alopecia areata. Sequencing templates came from extracted RNA that was reverse transcribed into cDNA. This table comes from immunoSEQ multiplex PCR, and its TCRdb copy is limited to in-frame clones, with some not included. There are hundreds of thousands of clones in the sample; 67% occur only once, and approximately 1.2% lies in the top ten. The sequencing used CD4+ T cells sorted from blood, collected at week 0. The receptors were gathered from a human donor with alopecia areata.

This clone was found a few times. The gene calls are TRBV25-1 and TRBJ1-1, with D perhaps matching TRBD1 (6 bases). With 6 bases removed from V and 4 bases from J, the gap between germline ends came to 12 bases. Germline loops: CDR1 MGHDK, CDR2 SYGVNS. The CDR3 loop spans 13 amino acids. CDR3 coding DNA: TGTGCCAGCAGCGCAGGGGTGAGCACTGAAGCTTTCTTT. Translating gives CASSAGVSTEAFF.

With respect to this clone: The same CDR3 also results from other DNA sequences found in this sample. The chain carries TRBV29-1 and TRBJ1-2; no reliable D call. Germline V gene lookup returns CDR1 SQVTM and CDR2 ANQGSEA. The V end was cut by 4 bases, the J end by 4 bases, with 7 bases between. The CDR3 loop spans 11 amino acids. CDR3: CSVGGTYGYTF. Written as DNA, the CDR3 is TGCAGCGTTGGGGGTACCTATGGCTACACCTTC.

This clone was counted between two and nine times. V gene TRBV2 combines with J gene TRBJ2-6, with D perhaps TRBD1 or TRBD2 (5 bases each). CDR1 SNHLY and CDR2 FYNNEI come from the germline V gene. Trimming removed 2 bases from V and 0 bases from J, with 11 bases in between. The CDR3 sequence is 17 residues long. The DNA for the CDR3 is TGTGCCAGCAGTGAAAGGGGACCGCACTCTGGGGCCAACGTCCTGACTTTC. This codes for CASSERGPHSGANVLTF.

The chain carries TRBV29-1 and TRBJ2-4; 10 bases map to TRBD1. V lost 7 bases to trimming and J lost 3 bases; unmatched junction nucleotides: 9. Germline V gene data show CDR1 as SQVTM and CDR2 as ANQGSEA. The length of the CDR3 is 15 residues. CDR3 region: CSAGQGVRDKNIQYF. The DNA of the CDR3 is TGCAGCGCTGGACAGGGGGTTAGGGACAAAAACATTCAGTACTTC.

The V gene is TRBV5-4, the J gene TRBJ1-5; perhaps TRBD1 as D (5 bases). This CDR3 is built from 13 residues. The V and J ends lost 2 bases and 6 bases respectively, with 9 bases between them. Germline V gene data show CDR1 as SGHNT and CDR2 as YYREEE (reference sequence). As DNA, the CDR3 is TGTGCCAGCAGCTTTAGGGGTCGTCAGCCCCAGCATTTT. Protein: CASSFRGRQPQHF.

About this clone itself: Additional DNA sequences in this sample encode the identical CDR3. The chain combines TRBV30 with TRBJ2-7; D not certain. The CDR3 contains 13 residues. V was clipped by 0 bases and J by 3 bases, with 9 bases between them. CDR1 is GTSNPN and CDR2 is SVGIG in the germline V gene (reference sequence). CDR3 in DNA: TGTGCCTGGAGTGTAAGGTTGGACTACGAGCAGTACTTC. Residues: CAWSVRLDYEQYF.

The genes are TRBV5-1 and TRBJ2-1; D unresolved. Per germline, CDR1 SGHRS and CDR2 YFSETQ. The CDR3 consists of 15 residues. Deletions cut 4 bases from V and 0 bases from J, with 11 bases between. The CDR3: CASSPDASSYNEQFF. In nucleotides, the CDR3 is TGCGCCAGCAGCCCAGATGCTAGCTCCTACAATGAGCAGTTCTTC.

Turning to this clone: The same CDR3 is also encoded by other DNA sequences in this sample. The chain has TRBV9 and TRBJ1-2; no firm D call. Trimming shortened V by 2 bases and J by 5 bases, and 7 bases separated the two germline ends. This CDR3 has 12 amino acids. Germline V CDR1 and CDR2: SGDLS, YYNGEE. DNA of the CDR3: TGTGCCAGCAGCGTCGACGGGTATGGCTACACCTTC. It encodes CASSVDGYGYTF.

This chain uses TRBV12-5 with TRBJ1-1; D might be TRBD1 (6 bases). CDR1 LGHNT and CDR2 FRNRAP come from the germline V gene. V was cut by 6 bases and J by 6 bases, with 8 bases left in between. CDR3 length: 11 residues. DNA of the CDR3: TGTGCTAGTGGCGGGGGCCCTGAAGCTTTCTTT. As protein: CASGGGPEAFF.

The chain links TRBV5-4 to TRBJ2-3; D gene ambiguous. Trimming stripped 3 bases from V and 0 bases from J, with 8 bases between. Per germline, CDR1 SGHNT and CDR2 YYREEE (reference sequence). The CDR3 has 14 amino acids. CDR3 sequence reads: CASSWLESTDTQYF. CDR3 sequence (DNA): TGTGCCAGCAGCTGGCTAGAGAGCACAGATACGCAGTATTTT.

The CDR3 protein is CAWSVGGTGGYEQYF. The DNA of the CDR3 is TGTGCCTGGAGTGTAGGGGGCACTGGGGGGTACGAGCAGTACTTC. This chain connects TRBV30 to TRBJ2-7, with a tentative D call TRBD1 (7 bases). Germline V gene lookup returns CDR1 GTSNPN and CDR2 SVGIG (reference sequence). V lost 0 bases and J lost 4, with 16 bases in between. The CDR3 has 15 residues.

V and J are TRBV11-2 and TRBJ1-1, with D perhaps TRBD1 (5 bases). Germline V gene lookup returns CDR1 SGHAT and CDR2 FQNNGV. This CDR3 is 14 amino acids long. V was cut by 1 base and J by 11 bases, with 17 bases left in between. This CDR3 reads CASSLVTQGVGAFF. Here the CDR3 DNA reads TGTGCCAGCAGCTTAGTGACCCAAGGGGTCGGTGCTTTCTTT. The complete variable domain, with remaining parts taken from reference TRBV11-2 and TRBJ1-1, reads EAGVAQSPRYKIIEKRQSVAFWCNPISGHATLYWYQQILGQGPKLLIQFQNNGVVDDSQLPKDRFSAERLKGVDSTLKIQPAKLEDSAVYLCASSLVTQGVGAFFGQGTRLTVV.

This rearrangement joins TRBV21-1 to TRBJ2-6; TRBD1 is the table's D call, not checked against the DNA. TRBV21-1 is an annotated pseudogene. CDR3 length: 16 residues. The CDR3 spells CASTSGVVAGANVLTF. CDR3 bases: TGTGCCAGCACCTCAGGGGTGGTTGCTGGGGCCAACGTCCTGACTTTC.

The V call is TRBV5-6, the J call TRBJ2-5; D remains ambiguous. In germline, CDR1 is SGHDT, CDR2 YYEEEE. The CDR3 consists of 13 residues. V was shortened by 1 base and J by 6 bases, with 10 bases between the two germline ends. The CDR3 protein is CASSLRQEKTQYF. CDR3 nucleotides: TGTGCCAGCAGCTTGCGCCAGGAAAAGACCCAGTACTTC.

V usage is TRBV20-1 and J usage is TRBJ2-1; 7 nucleotides align to TRBD1. CDR3 length: 11 residues. Trimming took 5 bases from V and 13 from J; bases not matched to a gene: 8. Germline V lookup: CDR1 DFQATT, CDR2 SNEGSKA (reference sequence). CDR3 protein: CSAGTVRAQFF. CDR3 in DNA: TGCAGTGCTGGGACAGTAAGAGCCCAGTTCTTC.

The rearrangement uses TRBV29-1 and TRBJ2-7; D unclear. The CDR3 totals 13 residues. Germline assignment: CDR1 SQVTM and CDR2 ANQGSEA. The germline V and J ends were trimmed by 7 bases and 0 bases, with 13 bases remaining between them. The CDR3 here is CSGGEGDSYEQYF. The CDR3 DNA sequence: TGCAGCGGTGGGGAAGGAGACTCCTACGAGCAGTACTTC.

V gene TRBV12-5 combines with J gene TRBJ2-3; unclear D gene. CDR1 and CDR2 (germline): LGHNT, FRNRAP. Trimming took off 7 bases at V and 2 bases at J, with 10 bases between the two ends. There are 13 residues in the CDR3. The CDR3 region has the DNA TGTGCTAGTGCCTCCGGAGTCACAGATACGCAGTATTTT. It encodes CASASGVTDTQYF. Looking up the rest from reference TRBV12-5 and TRBJ2-3 gives the full variable domain: DARVTQTPRHKVTEMGQEVTMRCQPILGHNTVFWYRQTMMQGLELLAYFRNRAPLDDSGMPKDRFSAEMPDATLATLKIQPSEPRDSAVYFCASASGVTDTQYFGPGTRLTVL.

The V gene is TRBV25-1, the J gene TRBJ2-5; D gene ambiguous. The length of the CDR3 is 15 residues. CDR1 and CDR2 from the germline V gene are MGHDK and SYGVNS. V lost 1 base, J lost 1 base, and 10 bases lay in between. CDR3 DNA: TGTGCCAGCAGTGAATTTTGGAGTAGCCAAGAGACCCAGTACTTC. Translated, it gives CASSEFWSSQETQYF.